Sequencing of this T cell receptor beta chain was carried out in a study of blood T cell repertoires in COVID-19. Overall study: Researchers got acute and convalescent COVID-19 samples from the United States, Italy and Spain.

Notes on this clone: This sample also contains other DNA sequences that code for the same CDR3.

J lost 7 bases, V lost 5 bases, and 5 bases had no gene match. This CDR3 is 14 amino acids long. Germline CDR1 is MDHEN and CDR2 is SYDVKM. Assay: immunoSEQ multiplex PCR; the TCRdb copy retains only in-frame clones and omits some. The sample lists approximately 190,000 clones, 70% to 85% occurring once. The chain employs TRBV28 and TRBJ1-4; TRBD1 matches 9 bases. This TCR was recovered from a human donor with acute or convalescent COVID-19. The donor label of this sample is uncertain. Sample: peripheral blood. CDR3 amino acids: CASSLGQGFEKLFF. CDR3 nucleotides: TGTGCCAGCAGTCTCGGACAGGGGTTTGAAAAACTGTTTTTT.